The 7 T cell receptor beta chains below come from one sample, sequenced in a study of beta chain features in type 1 diabetes. Which antigens these TCRs recognize remains unknown. TCRB transcripts that were expressed got sequenced, as all of the isolated RNA had been reverse transcribed. Measured with immunoSEQ multiplex PCR; TCRdb has only the in-frame clones, and not every one. The table shows 310,000 or so clones, with around 9.7% occurring only once. Study conclusions and caveats: In every one of the four CD4+ subsets, TCRB CDR3s were moderately but significantly shorter in Type 1 diabetes patients.

Sequenced: central memory CD4+ T cells from blood. Source of these receptors: a man in his thirties or forties with type 1 diabetes.

This chain links TRBV18 with TRBJ1-5, with D perhaps matching TRBD1 (6 bases). This CDR3 has 16 amino acids. Trimming left V 3 bases short and J 1 base short, with 13 bases between. Germline CDR1 and CDR2: KGHSH and LQKENI. This CDR3 reads CASSPINRESNQPQHF. CDR3 nucleotide sequence: TGTGCCAGCTCACCTATTAACAGGGAGAGCAATCAGCCCCAGCATTTT.

This clone showed up just a few times. The chain employs TRBV28 and TRBJ2-6, with TRBD1 identical over 7 bases. The CDR3 spans 15 residues. Germline loops: CDR1 MDHEN, CDR2 SYDVKM. V lost 4 bases and J lost 4; bases outside the gene matches: 4. CDR3 amino acids: CASSSQGPGANVLTF. The CDR3 DNA is TGTGCCAGCAGTTCACAGGGGCCGGGGGCCAACGTCCTGACTTTC. Supplemented by reference TRBV28 and TRBJ2-6, the full variable domain reads DVKVTQSSRYLVKRTGEKVFLECVQDMDHENMFWYRQDPGLGLRLIYFSYDVKMKEKGDIPEGYSVSREKKERFSLILESASTNQTSMYLCASSSQGPGANVLTFGAGSRLTVL.

This chain joins TRBV30 and TRBJ2-1, with TRBD2 matching 15 bases. J lost 10 bases, V lost 1 base, and 2 bases had no gene match. From germline, CDR1 is GTSNPN and CDR2 SVGIG (reference sequence). This CDR3 comprises 14 residues. The CDR3 reads CAWSGTSGGAEQFF. The CDR3 DNA is TGTGCCTGGAGTGGGACTAGCGGGGGGGCGGAGCAGTTCTTC.

This clone showed up just a few times. The J gene is TRBJ2-3, the V gene TRBV27; TRBD1 matches at 8 bases. Germline V gives CDR1 MNHEY, CDR2 SMNVEV (reference sequence). J gave up 1 base and V 5 bases, and 5 bases lay outside the gene matches. The CDR3 totals 15 residues. The CDR3 protein is CASSEDRVGTDTQYF. DNA for the CDR3: TGTGCCAGCAGTGAGGACAGGGTTGGCACAGATACGCAGTATTTT.

This clone was counted only a few times. The rearrangement links TRBV7-2 to TRBJ1-6; the match to TRBD1 covers 7 bases. Germline CDR1 reads SGHTA; CDR2 reads FQGNSA. The CDR3 length is 14 residues. With 4 bases clipped from V and 9 bases from J, the junction kept 6 bases outside the gene matches. The CDR3 spells CASSSGTEGSPLHF. The CDR3 DNA reads as TGTGCCAGCAGCTCCGGGACAGAGGGTTCACCCCTCCACTTT. The entire variable domain, with the rest obtained from reference TRBV7-2 and TRBJ1-6, is as follows: GAGVSQSPSNKVTEKGKDVELRCDPISGHTALYWYRQSLGQGLEFLIYFQGNSAPDKSGLPSDRFSAERTGGSVSTLTIQRTQQEDSAVYLCASSSGTEGSPLHFGNGTRLTVT.

The CDR3 DNA is TGTGCCAGCAGTAACCTGGGACAGGGAAAAACCTCTGGGGCCAACGTCCTGACTTTC. Translation gives CASSNLGQGKTSGANVLTF. The chain carries TRBV28 and TRBJ2-6, with TRBD1 matching 9 bases. This CDR3 region has 19 residues. Per germline, CDR1 MDHEN and CDR2 SYDVKM. The J segment lost 0 bases and the V segment lost 5 bases, leaving 11 bases of the junction unmatched.

J is TRBJ2-3 and V is TRBV11-3, with 7 positions matching TRBD1. J was trimmed by 4 bases and V by 3 bases; bases with no gene match: 7. This CDR3 comprises 15 residues. Germline CDR1 is SGHNT and CDR2 is YENEEA. Written as DNA, the CDR3 is TGTGCCAGCAGCTTTGGTCAGGGGGACGCAGATACGCAGTATTTT. This sequence encodes CASSFGQGDADTQYF.